This entry is about one TCR beta chain. The antigen is undetermined. The run depth of the assay was deep. Sequencing was performed with immunoSEQ multiplex PCR; in TCRdb, only in-frame clones are kept and a portion is missing. Among roughly 2.5 million clones listed, approximately 94% were seen once. This sample stems from a study of shared clonotypes between healthy human individuals. The length of the CDR3 is 14 residues. Germline V gene data show CDR1 as GTSNPN and CDR2 as SVGIG (reference sequence). V trimming: 3 bases; J trimming: 6 bases; junction bases outside the gene matches: 4. Findings and caveats of the study: Although depth was large, rarefaction showed that sequencing of the sorted subsets was incomplete.

This TCR came from a man younger than 30 in good health. The genes are TRBV30 and TRBJ2-1; 11 bases map to TRBD2. The sequenced material came from naive CD4+ T cells sorted from blood. The subset denotes: CD45RA+ positively selected. DNA for the CDR3: TGTGCCTGGAGGACTAGCGGGAAGATCAATGAGCAGTTCTTC. It codes for CAWRTSGKINEQFF.